This T cell receptor (beta chain) was documented in a study of blood T cell repertoires in COVID-19. Study-level information: PBMCs, B-cell-depleted T cells, or T cells provided the cDNA or gDNA that made up the material.

V trimming: 3 bases; J trimming: 5 bases; junction bases outside the gene matches: 6. CDR1 is SGHTA, CDR2 FQGNSA, per germline. There are 15 residues in the CDR3. Clones were sequenced by immunoSEQ multiplex PCR, and TCRdb holds only the in-frame ones, with some missing. Here the sample spans 200,000 to 300,000 clones, about 90% being singletons. Remarks on this clone: This sample includes further DNA sequences coding for the same CDR3.

Sequenced input: peripheral blood. The clonotype originates from a man aged 18 to 35 with active or convalescent COVID-19. The chain is built from TRBV7-2 and TRBJ1-5, with 8 bases identical to TRBD1. The CDR3 region has the DNA TGTGCCAGCAGCTTCACTGGGACAGGCGATCAGCCCCAGCATTTT. Protein: CASSFTGTGDQPQHF.